This T cell receptor beta chain derives from a study of shared clonotypes between healthy human individuals. Study-wide results and caveats: A small donor pool kept down the genetic and exposure-history diversity that was represented.

About this clone itself: What it recognizes is unknown.

The germline V gene encodes CDR1 MGHRA and CDR2 YSYEKL. Losses at the gene ends were 4 bases for V and 1 base for J; bases not matched to a gene: 6. The CDR3 is 15 residues long. Sequenced by immunoSEQ multiplex PCR; TCRdb stores in-frame clones only, minus some. The repertoire has approximately 2,000,000 clones, 85% to 95% of them found once; the top ten carry about 0.36%. Sequenced input: naive CD4+ T cells from PBMCs. Subset indicated: CD45RA+ positively selected. The receptor comes from a man aged 18-30 years in good health. Some clones in this sample may be carry-over from other donors' samples. The chain couples TRBV4-1 to TRBJ2-7, with TRBD2 matching over 8 bases. The CDR3 DNA follows: TGCGCCAGCAGCCTCGGGGCTAGCGGGTCCTACGAGCAGTACTTC. Translation gives CASSLGASGSYEQYF.